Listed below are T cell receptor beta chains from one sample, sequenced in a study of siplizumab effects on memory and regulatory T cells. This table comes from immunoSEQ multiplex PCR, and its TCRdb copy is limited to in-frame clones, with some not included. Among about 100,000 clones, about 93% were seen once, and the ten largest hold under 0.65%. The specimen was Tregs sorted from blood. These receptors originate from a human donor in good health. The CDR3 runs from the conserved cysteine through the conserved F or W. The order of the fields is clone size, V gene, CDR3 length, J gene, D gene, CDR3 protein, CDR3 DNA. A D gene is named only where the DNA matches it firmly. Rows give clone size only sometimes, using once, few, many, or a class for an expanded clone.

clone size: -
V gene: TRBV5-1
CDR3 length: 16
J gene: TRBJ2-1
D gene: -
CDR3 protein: CASSLGVVGVRDEQFF
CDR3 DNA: TGCGCCAGCAGCTTGGGCGTGGTGGGAGTGAGGGATGAGCAGTTCTTC

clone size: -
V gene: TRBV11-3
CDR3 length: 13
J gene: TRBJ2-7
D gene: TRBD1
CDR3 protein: CASSVGTGREQYF
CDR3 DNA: TGTGCCAGCAGCGTAGGGACAGGGAGGGAGCAGTACTTC

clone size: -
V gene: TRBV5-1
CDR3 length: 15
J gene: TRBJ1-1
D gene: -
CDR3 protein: CASSLGQRMNTEAFF
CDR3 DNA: TGCGCCAGCAGCTTGGGACAGAGGATGAACACTGAAGCTTTCTTT

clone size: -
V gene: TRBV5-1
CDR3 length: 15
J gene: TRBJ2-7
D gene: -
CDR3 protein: CASRLESGYIYEQYF
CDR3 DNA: TGCGCCAGCAGGTTAGAAAGCGGTTATATCTACGAGCAGTACTTC

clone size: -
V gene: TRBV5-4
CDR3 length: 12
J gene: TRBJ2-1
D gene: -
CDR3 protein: CASSLAGLPQFF
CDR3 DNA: TGTGCCAGCAGCTTGGCTGGACTCCCTCAGTTCTTC

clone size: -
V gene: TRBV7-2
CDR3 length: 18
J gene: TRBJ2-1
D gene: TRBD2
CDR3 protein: CASSLTGLAGGVYNEQFF
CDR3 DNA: TGTGCCAGCAGCCTAACCGGACTAGCGGGAGGAGTGTACAATGAGCAGTTCTTC

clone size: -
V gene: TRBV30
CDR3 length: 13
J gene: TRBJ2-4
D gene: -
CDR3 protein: CAWSTGAKNIQYF
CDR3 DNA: TGTGCCTGGAGTACAGGTGCCAAAAACATTCAGTACTTC

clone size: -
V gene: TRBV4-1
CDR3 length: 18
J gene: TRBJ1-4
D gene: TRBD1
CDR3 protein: CASSQDGTAVISNEKLFF
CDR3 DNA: TGCGCCAGCAGCCAAGACGGGACAGCAGTTATTTCTAATGAAAAACTGTTTTTT

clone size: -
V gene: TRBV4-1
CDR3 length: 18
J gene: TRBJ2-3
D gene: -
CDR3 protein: CASSQLGGRNPFTDTQYF
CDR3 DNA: TGCGCCAGCAGCCAACTGGGAGGTAGGAATCCGTTCACAGATACGCAGTATTTT

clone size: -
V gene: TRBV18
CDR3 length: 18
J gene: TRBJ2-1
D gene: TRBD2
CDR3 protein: CASAVTSGKISSYNEQFF
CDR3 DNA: TGTGCCAGCGCAGTGACTAGCGGGAAAATAAGCTCCTACAATGAGCAGTTCTTC

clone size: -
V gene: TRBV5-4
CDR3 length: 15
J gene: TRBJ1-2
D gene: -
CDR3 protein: CASSLVGAVNYGYTF
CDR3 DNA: TGTGCCAGCAGCTTAGTGGGGGCAGTTAACTATGGCTACACCTTC

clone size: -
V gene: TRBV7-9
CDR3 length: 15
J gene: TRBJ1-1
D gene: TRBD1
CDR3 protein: CASSPPGGLNTEAFF
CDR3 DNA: TGTGCCAGCAGCCCCCCAGGGGGCCTGAACACTGAAGCTTTCTTT

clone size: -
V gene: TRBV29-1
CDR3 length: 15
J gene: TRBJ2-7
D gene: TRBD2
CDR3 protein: CSVEDLAGGPYEQYF
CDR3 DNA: TGCAGCGTTGAAGATTTAGCGGGAGGGCCCTACGAGCAGTACTTC

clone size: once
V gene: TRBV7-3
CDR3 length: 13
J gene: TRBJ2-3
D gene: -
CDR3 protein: CASSSLVADTQYF
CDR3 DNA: TGTGCCAGCAGCTCGTTAGTAGCCGATACGCAGTATTTT

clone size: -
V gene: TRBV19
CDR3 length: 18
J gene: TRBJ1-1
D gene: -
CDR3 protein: CASSIIFGSDRLNTEAFF
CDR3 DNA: TGTGCCAGTAGTATTATATTTGGTTCGGACAGATTGAACACTGAAGCTTTCTTT

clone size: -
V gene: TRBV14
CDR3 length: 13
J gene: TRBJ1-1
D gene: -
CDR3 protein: CASSLTDFDRAFF
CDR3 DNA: TGTGCCAGCAGCCTGACGGACTTCGATAGAGCTTTCTTT

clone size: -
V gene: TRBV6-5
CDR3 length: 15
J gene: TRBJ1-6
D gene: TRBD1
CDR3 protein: CASSSRTGRNSPLHF
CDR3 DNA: TGTGCCAGCAGTTCGAGGACAGGGAGAAATTCACCCCTCCACTTT

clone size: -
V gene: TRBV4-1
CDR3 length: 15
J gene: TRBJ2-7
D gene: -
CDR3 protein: CASSQDQKRAREQYF
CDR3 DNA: TGCGCCAGCAGCCAAGATCAAAAGCGGGCACGGGAGCAGTACTTC

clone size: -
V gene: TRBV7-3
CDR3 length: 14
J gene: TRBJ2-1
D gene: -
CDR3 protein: CASSSSLSHNEQFF
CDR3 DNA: TGTGCCAGCAGCTCGTCCCTTTCCCACAATGAGCAGTTCTTC

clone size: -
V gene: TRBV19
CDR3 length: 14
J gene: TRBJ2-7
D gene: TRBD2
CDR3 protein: CASSIGLAGEEQYF
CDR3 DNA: TGTGCCAGTAGTATAGGGCTAGCGGGAGAAGAGCAGTACTTC

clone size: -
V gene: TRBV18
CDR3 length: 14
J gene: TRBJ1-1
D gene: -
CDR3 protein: CASSPNRVSTEAFF
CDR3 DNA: TGTGCCAGCTCACCAAACAGGGTAAGCACTGAAGCTTTCTTT

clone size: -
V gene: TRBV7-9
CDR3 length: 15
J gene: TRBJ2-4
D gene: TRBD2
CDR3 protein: CASSLPAGVENIQYF
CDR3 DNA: TGTGCCAGCAGCTTACCAGCGGGGGTAGAAAACATTCAGTACTTC

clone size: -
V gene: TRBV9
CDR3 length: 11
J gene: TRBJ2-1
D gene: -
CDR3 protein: CASGPYNEQFF
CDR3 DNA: TGTGCCAGCGGTCCTTACAATGAGCAGTTCTTC

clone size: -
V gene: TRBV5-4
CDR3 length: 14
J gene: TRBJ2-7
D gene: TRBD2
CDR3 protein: CASSYRLAAHEQYF
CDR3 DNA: TGTGCCAGCAGCTACAGACTAGCGGCACACGAGCAGTACTTC

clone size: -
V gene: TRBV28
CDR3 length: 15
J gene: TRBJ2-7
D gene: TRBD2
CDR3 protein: CASRQTSGRIYEQYF
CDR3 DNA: TGTGCCAGCAGACAGACTAGCGGGAGAATATACGAGCAGTACTTC

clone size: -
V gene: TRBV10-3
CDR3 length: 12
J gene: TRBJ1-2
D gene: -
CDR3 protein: CAISDRASGYTF
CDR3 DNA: TGTGCCATCAGTGACAGGGCGAGTGGCTACACCTTC